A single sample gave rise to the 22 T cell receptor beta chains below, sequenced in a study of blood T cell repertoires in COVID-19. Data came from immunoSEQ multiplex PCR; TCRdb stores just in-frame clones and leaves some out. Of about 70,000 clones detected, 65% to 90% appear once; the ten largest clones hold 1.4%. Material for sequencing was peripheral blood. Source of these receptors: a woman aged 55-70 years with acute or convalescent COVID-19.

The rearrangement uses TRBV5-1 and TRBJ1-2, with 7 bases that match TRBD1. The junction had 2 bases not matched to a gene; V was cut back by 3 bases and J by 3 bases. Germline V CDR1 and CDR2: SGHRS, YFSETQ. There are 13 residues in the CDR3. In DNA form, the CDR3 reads TGCGCCAGCAGCTGGGGGACAGACTATGGCTACACCTTC. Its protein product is CASSWGTDYGYTF.

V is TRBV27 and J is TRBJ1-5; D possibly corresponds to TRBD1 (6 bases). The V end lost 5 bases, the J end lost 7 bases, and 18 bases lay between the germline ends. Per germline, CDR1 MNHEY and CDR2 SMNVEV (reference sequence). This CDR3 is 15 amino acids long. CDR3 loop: CASSPYQGIRQPQHF. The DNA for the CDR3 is TGTGCCAGCAGTCCGTATCAGGGGATACGGCAGCCCCAGCATTTT.

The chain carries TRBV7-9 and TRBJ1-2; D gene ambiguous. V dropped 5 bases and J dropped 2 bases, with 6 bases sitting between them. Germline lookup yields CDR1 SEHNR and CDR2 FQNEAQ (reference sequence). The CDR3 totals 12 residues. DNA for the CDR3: TGTGCCAGCAGCCCCGGGAACTATGGCTACACCTTC. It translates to CASSPGNYGYTF. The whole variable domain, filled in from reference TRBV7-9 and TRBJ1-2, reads DTGVSQNPRHKITKRGQNVTFRCDPISEHNRLYWYRQTLGQGPEFLTYFQNEAQLEKSRLLSDRFSAERPKGSFSTLEIQRTEQGDSAMYLCASSPGNYGYTFGSGTRLTVV.

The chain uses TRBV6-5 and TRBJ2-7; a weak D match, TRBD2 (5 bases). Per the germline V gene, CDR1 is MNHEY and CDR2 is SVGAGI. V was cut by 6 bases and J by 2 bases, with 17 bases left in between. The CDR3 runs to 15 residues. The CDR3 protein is CASSRSLARAYEQYF. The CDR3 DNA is TGTGCCAGCAGCCGCAGCTTAGCGAGAGCCTACGAGCAGTACTTC.

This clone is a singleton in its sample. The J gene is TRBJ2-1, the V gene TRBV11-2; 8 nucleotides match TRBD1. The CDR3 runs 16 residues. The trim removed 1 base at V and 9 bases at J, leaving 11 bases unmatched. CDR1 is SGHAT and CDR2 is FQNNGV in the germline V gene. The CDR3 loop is CASSLVGGQVSSEQFF. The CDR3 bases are TGTGCCAGCAGCTTAGTTGGGGGACAGGTATCCAGTGAGCAGTTCTTC.

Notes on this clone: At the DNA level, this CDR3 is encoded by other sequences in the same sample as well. CDR3 nucleotides: TGTGCCAGCAGCTTAGCCCGGGGGACTGGAAACACCATATATTTT. Translated, it gives CASSLARGTGNTIYF. V gene TRBV7-8 combines with J gene TRBJ1-3, with D perhaps TRBD1 (5 bases). V dropped 0 bases and J dropped 2 bases, with 8 bases sitting between them. CDR1 and CDR2 (germline): SGHVS, FQNEAQ. This CDR3 is 15 amino acids long.

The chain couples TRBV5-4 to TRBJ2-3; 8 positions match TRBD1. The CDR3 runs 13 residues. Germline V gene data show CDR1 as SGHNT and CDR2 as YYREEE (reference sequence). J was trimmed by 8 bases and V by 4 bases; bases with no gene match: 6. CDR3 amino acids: CASSLSDRGTQYF. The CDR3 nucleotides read TGTGCCAGCAGCCTTTCCGACAGGGGTACGCAGTATTTT.

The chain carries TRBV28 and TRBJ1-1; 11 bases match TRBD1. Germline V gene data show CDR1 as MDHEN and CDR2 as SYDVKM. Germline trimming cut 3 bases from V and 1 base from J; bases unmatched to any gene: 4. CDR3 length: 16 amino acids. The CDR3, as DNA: TGTGCCAGCAGTTTGGTGGACAGGGGGCCGAACACTGAAGCTTTCTTT. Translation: CASSLVDRGPNTEAFF. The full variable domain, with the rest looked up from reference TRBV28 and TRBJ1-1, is DVKVTQSSRYLVKRTGEKVFLECVQDMDHENMFWYRQDPGLGLRLIYFSYDVKMKEKGDIPEGYSVSREKKERFSLILESASTNQTSMYLCASSLVDRGPNTEAFFGQGTRLTVV.

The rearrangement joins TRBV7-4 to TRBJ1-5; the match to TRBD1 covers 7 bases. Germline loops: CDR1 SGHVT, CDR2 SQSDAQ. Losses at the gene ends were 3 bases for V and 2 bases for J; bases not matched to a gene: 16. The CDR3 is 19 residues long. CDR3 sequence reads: CASSLAPDRAIRGNQPQHF. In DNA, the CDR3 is TGTGCCAGCAGCTTGGCTCCCGACAGGGCCATTAGGGGCAATCAGCCCCAGCATTTT.

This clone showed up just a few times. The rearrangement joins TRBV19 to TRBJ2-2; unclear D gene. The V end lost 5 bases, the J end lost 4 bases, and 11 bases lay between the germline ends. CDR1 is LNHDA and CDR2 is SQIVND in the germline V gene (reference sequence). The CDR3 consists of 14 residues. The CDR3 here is CASSSRQPTGELFF. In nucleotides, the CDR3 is TGTGCCAGTAGTTCGCGACAACCCACCGGGGAGCTGTTTTTT.

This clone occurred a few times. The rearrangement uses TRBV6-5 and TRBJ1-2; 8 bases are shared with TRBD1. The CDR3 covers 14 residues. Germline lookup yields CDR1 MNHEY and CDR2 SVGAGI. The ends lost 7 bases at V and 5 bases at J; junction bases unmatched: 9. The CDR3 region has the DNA TGTGCCAGCAAACCGGGACAGGAGACTTATGGCTACACCTTC. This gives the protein CASKPGQETYGYTF.

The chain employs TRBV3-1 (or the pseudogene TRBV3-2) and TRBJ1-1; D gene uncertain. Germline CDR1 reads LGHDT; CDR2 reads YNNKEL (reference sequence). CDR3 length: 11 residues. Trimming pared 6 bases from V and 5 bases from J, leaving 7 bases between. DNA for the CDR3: TGTGCCAGCAGAGGAGGAACTGAAGCTTTCTTT. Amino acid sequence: CASRGGTEAFF.

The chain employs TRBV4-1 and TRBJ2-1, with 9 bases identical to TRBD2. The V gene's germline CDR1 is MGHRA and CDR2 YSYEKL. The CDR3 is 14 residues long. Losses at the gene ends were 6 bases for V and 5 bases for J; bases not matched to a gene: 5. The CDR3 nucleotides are TGCGCCAGCAGTTTCGGACTAGCGAACAATGAGCAGTTCTTC. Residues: CASSFGLANNEQFF.

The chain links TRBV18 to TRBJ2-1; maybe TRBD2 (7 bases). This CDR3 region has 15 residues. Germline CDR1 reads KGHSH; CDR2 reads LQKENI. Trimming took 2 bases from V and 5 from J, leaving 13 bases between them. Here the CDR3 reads CASSPAGARNNEQFF. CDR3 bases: TGTGCCAGCTCACCAGCGGGGGCGCGGAACAATGAGCAGTTCTTC.

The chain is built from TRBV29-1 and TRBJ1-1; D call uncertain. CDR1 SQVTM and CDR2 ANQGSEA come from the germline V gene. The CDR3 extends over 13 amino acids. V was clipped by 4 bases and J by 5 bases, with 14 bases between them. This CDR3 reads CSVASGMGTEAFF. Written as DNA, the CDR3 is TGCAGCGTTGCAAGCGGGATGGGAACTGAAGCTTTCTTT.

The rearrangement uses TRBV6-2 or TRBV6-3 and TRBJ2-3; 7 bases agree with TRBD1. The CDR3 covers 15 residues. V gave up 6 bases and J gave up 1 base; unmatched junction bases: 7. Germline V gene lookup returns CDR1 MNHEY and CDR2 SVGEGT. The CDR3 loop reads CASSPTGARTDTQYF. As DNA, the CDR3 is TGTGCCAGCAGCCCTACAGGGGCCCGCACAGATACGCAGTATTTT.

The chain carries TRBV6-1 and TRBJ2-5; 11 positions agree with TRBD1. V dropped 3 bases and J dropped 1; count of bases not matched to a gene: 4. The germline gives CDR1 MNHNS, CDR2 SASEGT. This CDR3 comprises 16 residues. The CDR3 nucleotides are TGTGCCAGCAGTGAGACCGGGACAGGGGGCCAAGAGACCCAGTACTTC. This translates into CASSETGTGGQETQYF.

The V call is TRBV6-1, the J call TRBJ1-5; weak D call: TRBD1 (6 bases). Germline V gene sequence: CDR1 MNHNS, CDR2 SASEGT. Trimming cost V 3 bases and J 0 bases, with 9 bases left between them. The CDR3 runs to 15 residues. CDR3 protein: CASSEGTYSNQPQHF. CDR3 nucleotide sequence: TGTGCCAGCAGTGAGGGGACATATAGCAATCAGCCCCAGCATTTT.

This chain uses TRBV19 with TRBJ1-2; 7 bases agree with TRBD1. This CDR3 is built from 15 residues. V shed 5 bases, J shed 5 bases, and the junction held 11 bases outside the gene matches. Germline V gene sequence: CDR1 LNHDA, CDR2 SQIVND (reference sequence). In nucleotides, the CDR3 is TGTGCCAGTAGTCTTCCCGAAGGGGGCGGGTATGGCTACACCTTC. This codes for CASSLPEGGGYGYTF.

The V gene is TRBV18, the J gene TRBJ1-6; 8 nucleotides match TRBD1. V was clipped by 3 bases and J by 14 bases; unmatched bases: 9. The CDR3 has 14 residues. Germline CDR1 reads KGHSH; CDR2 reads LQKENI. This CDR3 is CASSPSGQAFTLHF. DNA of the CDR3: TGTGCCAGCTCACCCTCGGGACAGGCCTTCACCCTCCACTTT.

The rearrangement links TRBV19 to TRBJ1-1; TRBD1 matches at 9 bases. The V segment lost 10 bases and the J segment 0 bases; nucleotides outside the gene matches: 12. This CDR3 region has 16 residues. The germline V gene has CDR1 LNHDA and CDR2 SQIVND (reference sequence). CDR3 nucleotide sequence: TGTGCCACCCGCGACAGGGGGTCACACATGAACACTGAAGCTTTCTTT. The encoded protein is CATRDRGSHMNTEAFF.

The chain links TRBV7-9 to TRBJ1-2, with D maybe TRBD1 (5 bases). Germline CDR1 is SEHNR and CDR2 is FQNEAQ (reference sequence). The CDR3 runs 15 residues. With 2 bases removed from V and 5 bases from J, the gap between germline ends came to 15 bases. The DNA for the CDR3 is TGTGCCAGCAGCTTAATCGACAGTGTCCTTTATGGCTACACCTTC. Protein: CASSLIDSVLYGYTF.